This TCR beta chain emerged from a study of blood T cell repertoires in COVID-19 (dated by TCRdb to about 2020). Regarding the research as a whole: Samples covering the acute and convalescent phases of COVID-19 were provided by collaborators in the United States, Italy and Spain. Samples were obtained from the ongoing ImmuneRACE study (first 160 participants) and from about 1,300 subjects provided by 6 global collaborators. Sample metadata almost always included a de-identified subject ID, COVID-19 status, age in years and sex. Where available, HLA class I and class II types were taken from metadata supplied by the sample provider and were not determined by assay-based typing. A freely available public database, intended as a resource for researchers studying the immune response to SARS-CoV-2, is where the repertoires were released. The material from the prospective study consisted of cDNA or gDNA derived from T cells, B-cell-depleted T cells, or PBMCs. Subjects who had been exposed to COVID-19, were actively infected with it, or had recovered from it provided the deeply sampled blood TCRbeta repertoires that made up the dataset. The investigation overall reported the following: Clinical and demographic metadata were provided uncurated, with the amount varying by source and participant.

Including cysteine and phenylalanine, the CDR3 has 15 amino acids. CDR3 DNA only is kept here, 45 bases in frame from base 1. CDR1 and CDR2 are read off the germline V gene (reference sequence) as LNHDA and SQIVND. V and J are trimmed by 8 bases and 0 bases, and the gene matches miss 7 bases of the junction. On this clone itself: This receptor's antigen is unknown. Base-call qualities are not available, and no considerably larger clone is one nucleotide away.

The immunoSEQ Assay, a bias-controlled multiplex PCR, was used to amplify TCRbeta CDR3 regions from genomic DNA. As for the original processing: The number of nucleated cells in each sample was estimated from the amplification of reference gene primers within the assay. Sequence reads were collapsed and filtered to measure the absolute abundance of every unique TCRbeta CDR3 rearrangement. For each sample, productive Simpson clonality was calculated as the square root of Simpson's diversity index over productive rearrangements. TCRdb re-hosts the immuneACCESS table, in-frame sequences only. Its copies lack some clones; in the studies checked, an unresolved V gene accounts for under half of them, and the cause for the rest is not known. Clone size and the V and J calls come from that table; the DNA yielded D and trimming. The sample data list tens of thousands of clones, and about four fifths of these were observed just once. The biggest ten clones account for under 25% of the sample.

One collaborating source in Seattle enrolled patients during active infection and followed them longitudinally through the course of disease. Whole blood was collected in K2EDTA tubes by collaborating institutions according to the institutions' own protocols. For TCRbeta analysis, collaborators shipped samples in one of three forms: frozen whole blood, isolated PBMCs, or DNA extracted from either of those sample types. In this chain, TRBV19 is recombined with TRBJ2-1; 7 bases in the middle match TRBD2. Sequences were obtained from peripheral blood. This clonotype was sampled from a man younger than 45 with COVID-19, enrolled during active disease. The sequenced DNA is TGTGCCAGTTCCCTAGCGGATTTCTCCTACAATGAGCAGTTCTTC. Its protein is CASSLADFSYNEQFF.